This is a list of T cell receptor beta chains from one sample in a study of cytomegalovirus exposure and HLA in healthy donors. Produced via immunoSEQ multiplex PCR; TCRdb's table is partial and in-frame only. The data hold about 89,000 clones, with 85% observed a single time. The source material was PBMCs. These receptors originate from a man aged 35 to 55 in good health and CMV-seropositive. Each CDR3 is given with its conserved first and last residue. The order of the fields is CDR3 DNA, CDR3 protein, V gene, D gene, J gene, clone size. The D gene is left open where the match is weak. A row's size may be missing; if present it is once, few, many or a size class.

CDR3nt: TGTGCCATCAGCCTGAGAGGGGGTGAAAAACTGTTTTTT
CDR3aa: CAISLRGGEKLFF
v_gene: TRBV10-3
d_gene: NA
j_gene: TRBJ1-4
abundance: NA

CDR3nt: TGTGCCAGCAGCCCGGGGAAGCGGGGGAACGAGCAGTACTTC
CDR3aa: CASSPGKRGNEQYF
v_gene: TRBV7-2
d_gene: TRBD2
j_gene: TRBJ2-7
abundance: medium-sized

CDR3nt: TGTGCCAGCATACGCGGGGGACTCACAGATACGCAGTATTTT
CDR3aa: CASIRGGLTDTQYF
v_gene: TRBV2
d_gene: TRBD2
j_gene: TRBJ2-3
abundance: NA

CDR3nt: TGTGCCAGCAGTTACTCGATGCTCAGCTCCTACAATGAGCAGTTCTTC
CDR3aa: CASSYSMLSSYNEQFF
v_gene: TRBV6-5
d_gene: NA
j_gene: TRBJ2-1
abundance: NA

CDR3nt: TGTGCCAGCAGCTTAGCGCGGGAGCAGTACTTC
CDR3aa: CASSLAREQYF
v_gene: TRBV7-2
d_gene: NA
j_gene: TRBJ2-7
abundance: NA

CDR3nt: TGTGCCAGCAGTAAACAGGGGAGGAACACTGAAGCTTTCTTT
CDR3aa: CASSKQGRNTEAFF
v_gene: TRBV6-1
d_gene: TRBD1
j_gene: TRBJ1-1
abundance: NA

CDR3nt: TGCGCCAGCAGCTTGTTGGGACAGGGTCATGGCTACACCTTC
CDR3aa: CASSLLGQGHGYTF
v_gene: TRBV5-1
d_gene: TRBD1
j_gene: TRBJ1-2
abundance: NA

CDR3nt: TGCGCCAGCAGCCCAGGGCCCTCCCAAACAGATGAGCAGTTCTTC
CDR3aa: CASSPGPSQTDEQFF
v_gene: TRBV5-1
d_gene: NA
j_gene: TRBJ2-1
abundance: NA

CDR3nt: TGTGCCAGCAGCCGCGGACAAGGCGGTGGCGGGGAGCTGTTTTTT
CDR3aa: CASSRGQGGGGELFF
v_gene: TRBV7-9
d_gene: NA
j_gene: TRBJ2-2
abundance: NA

CDR3nt: TGTGCCAGCACCCCCAGGCGGGTTTGGGGTGAGCAGTTCTTC
CDR3aa: CASTPRRVWGEQFF
v_gene: TRBV7-8
d_gene: NA
j_gene: TRBJ2-1
abundance: NA

CDR3nt: TGTGCCAGCAGCCGGCAGGGGATCCCTCCCTACAATGAGCAGTTCTTC
CDR3aa: CASSRQGIPPYNEQFF
v_gene: TRBV27
d_gene: NA
j_gene: TRBJ2-1
abundance: NA

CDR3nt: TGTGCCAGCAGTTTAGAGGGACTAGCGAACCACGAGCAGTACTTC
CDR3aa: CASSLEGLANHEQYF
v_gene: TRBV27
d_gene: TRBD2
j_gene: TRBJ2-7
abundance: medium-sized

CDR3nt: TGTGCCAGCAGTTTATTGGGGGGATCGAATTCACCCCTCCACTTT
CDR3aa: CASSLLGGSNSPLHF
v_gene: TRBV27
d_gene: NA
j_gene: TRBJ1-6
abundance: NA

CDR3nt: TGTGCCAGCAGCGTAGAGGGACAGGGGGTTGAGACCCAGTACTTC
CDR3aa: CASSVEGQGVETQYF
v_gene: TRBV9
d_gene: TRBD1
j_gene: TRBJ2-5
abundance: NA

CDR3nt: TGTGCCAGCAGTTGGACAGGGAGCAGCAATCAGCCCCAGCATTTT
CDR3aa: CASSWTGSSNQPQHF
v_gene: TRBV7-9
d_gene: TRBD1
j_gene: TRBJ1-5
abundance: NA

CDR3nt: TGCGCCAGCAGCCTGGGACAGGTGAACACTGAAGCTTTCTTT
CDR3aa: CASSLGQVNTEAFF
v_gene: TRBV4-1
d_gene: TRBD1
j_gene: TRBJ1-1
abundance: NA

CDR3nt: TGCGCCAGCAGCGGCACAACAGGGTTTGGGGGCACAGATACGCAGTATTTT
CDR3aa: CASSGTTGFGGTDTQYF
v_gene: TRBV5-1
d_gene: NA
j_gene: TRBJ2-3
abundance: NA

CDR3nt: TGTGCCAGCAGTGAAGGACAGGCGTGGAATTCACCCCTCCACTTT
CDR3aa: CASSEGQAWNSPLHF
v_gene: TRBV6-1
d_gene: NA
j_gene: TRBJ1-6
abundance: NA

CDR3nt: TGTGCCAGCTCACCAAAGGCGGGAGGCACGAGCGAGCAGTACTTC
CDR3aa: CASSPKAGGTSEQYF
v_gene: TRBV18
d_gene: TRBD2
j_gene: TRBJ2-7
abundance: NA

CDR3nt: TGTGCCAGCAGAACAGGGGGCACCTATAATTCACCCCTCCACTTT
CDR3aa: CASRTGGTYNSPLHF
v_gene: TRBV2
d_gene: TRBD1
j_gene: TRBJ1-6
abundance: few

CDR3nt: TGTGCCAGCAGCCCTGGGACAGCCAATCAGCCCCAGCATTTT
CDR3aa: CASSPGTANQPQHF
v_gene: TRBV7-9
d_gene: TRBD1
j_gene: TRBJ1-5
abundance: few

CDR3nt: TGTGCCAGCAGCTTAAGCTTGGGGGGGGCGGGATATGGCTACACCTTC
CDR3aa: CASSLSLGGAGYGYTF
v_gene: TRBV7-2
d_gene: NA
j_gene: TRBJ1-2
abundance: NA

CDR3nt: TGTGCCAGCAGCCGCTGGAGCGGGGGGCTCAATGAGCAGTTCTTC
CDR3aa: CASSRWSGGLNEQFF
v_gene: TRBV7-3
d_gene: TRBD2
j_gene: TRBJ2-1
abundance: NA

CDR3nt: TGTGCCAGCAGAGCGGGGGGCGCTAACTATGGCTACACCTTC
CDR3aa: CASRAGGANYGYTF
v_gene: TRBV7-9
d_gene: NA
j_gene: TRBJ1-2
abundance: NA